What follows describes a single T cell receptor (beta chain). This sample was included in a study of control samples from healthy donors and cancer patients. Clones were sequenced by immunoSEQ multiplex PCR, and TCRdb holds only the in-frame ones, with some missing. The sample lists roughly 98,000 clones, roughly four fifths occurring once. The CDR3 length is 13 residues. Germline CDR1 is SQVTM and CDR2 is ANQGSEA. The V gene lost 3 bases and the J gene lost 0 bases, with 7 bases spanning the gap. What was sequenced was blood. The sequence was obtained from a woman aged 60-70 years in good health. The chain carries TRBV29-1 and TRBJ2-3, with a possible D match to TRBD1 (5 bases). The CDR3 sequence is CSVEQGSTDTQYF. Written as DNA, the CDR3 is TGCAGCGTTGAGCAGGGTAGCACAGATACGCAGTATTTT.